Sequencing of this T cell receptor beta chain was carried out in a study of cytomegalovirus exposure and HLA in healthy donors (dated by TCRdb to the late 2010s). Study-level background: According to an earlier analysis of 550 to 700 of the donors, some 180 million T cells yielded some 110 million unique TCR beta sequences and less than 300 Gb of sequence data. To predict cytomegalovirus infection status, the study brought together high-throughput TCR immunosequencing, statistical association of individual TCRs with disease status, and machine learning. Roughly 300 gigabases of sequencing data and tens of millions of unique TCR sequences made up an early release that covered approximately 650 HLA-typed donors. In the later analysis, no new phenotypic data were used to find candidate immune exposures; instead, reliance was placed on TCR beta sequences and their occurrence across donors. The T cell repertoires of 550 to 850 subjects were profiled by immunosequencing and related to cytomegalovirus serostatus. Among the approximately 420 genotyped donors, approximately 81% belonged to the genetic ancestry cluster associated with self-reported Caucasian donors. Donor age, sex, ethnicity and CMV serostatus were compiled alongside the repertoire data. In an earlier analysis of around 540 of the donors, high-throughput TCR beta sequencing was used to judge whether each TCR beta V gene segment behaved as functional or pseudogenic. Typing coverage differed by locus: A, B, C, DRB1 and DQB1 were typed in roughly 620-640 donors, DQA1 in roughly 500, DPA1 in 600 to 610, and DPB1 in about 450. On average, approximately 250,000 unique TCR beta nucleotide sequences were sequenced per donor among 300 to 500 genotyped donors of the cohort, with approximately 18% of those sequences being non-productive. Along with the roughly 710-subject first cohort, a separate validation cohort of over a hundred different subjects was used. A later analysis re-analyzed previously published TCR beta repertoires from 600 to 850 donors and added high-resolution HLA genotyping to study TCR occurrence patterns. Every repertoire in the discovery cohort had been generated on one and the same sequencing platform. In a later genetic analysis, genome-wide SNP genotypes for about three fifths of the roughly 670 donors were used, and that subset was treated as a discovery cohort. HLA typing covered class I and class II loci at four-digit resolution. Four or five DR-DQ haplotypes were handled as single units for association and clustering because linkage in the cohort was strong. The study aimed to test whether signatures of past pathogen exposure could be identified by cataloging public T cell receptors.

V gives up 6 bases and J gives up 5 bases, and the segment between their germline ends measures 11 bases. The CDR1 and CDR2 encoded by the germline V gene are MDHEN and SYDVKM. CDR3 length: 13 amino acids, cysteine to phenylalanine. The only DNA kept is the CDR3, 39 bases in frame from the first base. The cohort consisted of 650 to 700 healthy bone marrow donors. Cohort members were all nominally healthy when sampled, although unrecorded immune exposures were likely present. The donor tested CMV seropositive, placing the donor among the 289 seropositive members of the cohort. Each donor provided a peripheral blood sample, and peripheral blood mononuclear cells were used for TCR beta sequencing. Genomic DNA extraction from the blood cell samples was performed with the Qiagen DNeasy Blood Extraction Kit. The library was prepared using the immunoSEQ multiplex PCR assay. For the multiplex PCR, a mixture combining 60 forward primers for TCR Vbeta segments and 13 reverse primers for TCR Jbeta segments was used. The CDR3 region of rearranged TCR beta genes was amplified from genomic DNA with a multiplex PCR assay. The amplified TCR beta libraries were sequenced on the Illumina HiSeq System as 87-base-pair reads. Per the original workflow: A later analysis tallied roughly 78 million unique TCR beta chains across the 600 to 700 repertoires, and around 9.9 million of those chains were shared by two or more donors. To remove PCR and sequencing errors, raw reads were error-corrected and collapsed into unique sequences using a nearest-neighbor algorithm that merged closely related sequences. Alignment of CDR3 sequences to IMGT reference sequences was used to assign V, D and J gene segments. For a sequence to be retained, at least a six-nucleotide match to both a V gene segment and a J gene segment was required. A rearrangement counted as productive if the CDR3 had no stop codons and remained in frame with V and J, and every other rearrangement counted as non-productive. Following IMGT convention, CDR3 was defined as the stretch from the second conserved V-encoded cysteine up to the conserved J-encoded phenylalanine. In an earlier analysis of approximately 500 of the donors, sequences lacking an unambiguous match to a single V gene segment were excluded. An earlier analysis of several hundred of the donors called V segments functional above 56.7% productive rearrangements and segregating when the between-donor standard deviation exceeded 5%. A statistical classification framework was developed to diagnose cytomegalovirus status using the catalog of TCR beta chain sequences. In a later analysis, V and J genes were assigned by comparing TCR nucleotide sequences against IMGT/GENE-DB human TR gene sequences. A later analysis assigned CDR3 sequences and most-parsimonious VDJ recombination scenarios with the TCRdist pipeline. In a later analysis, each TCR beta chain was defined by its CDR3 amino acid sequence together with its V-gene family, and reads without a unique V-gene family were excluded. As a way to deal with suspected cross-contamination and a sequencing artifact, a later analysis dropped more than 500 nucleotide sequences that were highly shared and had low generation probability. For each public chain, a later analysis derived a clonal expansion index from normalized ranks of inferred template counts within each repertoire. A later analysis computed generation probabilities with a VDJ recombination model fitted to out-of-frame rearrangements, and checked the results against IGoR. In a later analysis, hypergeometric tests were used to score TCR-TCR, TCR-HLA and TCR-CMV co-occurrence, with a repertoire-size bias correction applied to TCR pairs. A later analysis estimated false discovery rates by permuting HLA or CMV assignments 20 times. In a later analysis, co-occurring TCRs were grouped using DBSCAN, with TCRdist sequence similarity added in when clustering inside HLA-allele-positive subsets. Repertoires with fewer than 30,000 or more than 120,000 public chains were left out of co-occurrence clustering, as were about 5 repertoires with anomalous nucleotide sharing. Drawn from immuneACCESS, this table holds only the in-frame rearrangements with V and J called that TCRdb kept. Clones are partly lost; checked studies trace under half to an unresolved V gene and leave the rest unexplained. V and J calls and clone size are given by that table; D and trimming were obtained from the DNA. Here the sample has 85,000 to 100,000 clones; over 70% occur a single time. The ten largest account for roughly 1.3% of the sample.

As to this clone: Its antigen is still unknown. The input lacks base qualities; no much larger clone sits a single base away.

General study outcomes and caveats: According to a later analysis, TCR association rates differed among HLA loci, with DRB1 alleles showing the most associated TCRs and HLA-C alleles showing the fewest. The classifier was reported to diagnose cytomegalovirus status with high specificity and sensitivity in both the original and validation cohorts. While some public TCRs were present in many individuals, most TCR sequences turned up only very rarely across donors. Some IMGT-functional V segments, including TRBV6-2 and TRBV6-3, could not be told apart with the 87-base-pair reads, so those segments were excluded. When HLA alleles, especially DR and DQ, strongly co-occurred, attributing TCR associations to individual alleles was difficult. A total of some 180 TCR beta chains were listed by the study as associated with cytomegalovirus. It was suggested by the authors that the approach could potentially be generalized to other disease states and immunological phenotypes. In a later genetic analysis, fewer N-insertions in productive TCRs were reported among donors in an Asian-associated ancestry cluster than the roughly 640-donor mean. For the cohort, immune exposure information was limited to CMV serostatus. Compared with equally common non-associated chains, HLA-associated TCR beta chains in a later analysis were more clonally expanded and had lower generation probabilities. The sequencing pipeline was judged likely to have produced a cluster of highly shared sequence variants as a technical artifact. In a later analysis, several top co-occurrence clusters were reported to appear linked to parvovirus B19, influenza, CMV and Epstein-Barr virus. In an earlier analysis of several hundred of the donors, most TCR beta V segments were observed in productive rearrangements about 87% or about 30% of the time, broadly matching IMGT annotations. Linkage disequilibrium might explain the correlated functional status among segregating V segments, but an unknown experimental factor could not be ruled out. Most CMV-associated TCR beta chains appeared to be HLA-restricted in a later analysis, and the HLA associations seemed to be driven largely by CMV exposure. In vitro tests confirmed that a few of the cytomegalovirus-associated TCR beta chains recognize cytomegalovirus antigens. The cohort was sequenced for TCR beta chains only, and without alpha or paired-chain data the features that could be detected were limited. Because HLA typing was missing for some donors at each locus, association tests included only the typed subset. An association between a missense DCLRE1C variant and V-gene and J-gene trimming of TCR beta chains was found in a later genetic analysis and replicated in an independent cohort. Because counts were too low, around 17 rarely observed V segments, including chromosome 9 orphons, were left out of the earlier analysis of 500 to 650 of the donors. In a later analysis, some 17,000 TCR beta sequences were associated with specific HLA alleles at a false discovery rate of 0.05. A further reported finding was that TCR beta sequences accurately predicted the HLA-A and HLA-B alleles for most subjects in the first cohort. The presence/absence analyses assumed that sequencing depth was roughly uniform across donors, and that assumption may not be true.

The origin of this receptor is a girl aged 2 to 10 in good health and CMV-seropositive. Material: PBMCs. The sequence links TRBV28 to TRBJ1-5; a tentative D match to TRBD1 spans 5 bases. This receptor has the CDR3 CASRTGGYQPQHF. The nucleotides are TGTGCCAGCAGAACCGGGGGGTATCAGCCCCAGCATTTT.